This T cell receptor beta chain emerged from a study of STAT5B mutations in CD4+ large granular lymphocyte leukemia. Study-wide context: The CDR3 'QG' motif was associated with a particular HLA allele among healthy donors. Study conclusions and caveats: Top patient clones used TRBV06 genes more often: 8/27 versus 2/35 in controls. Without putative leukemic clones, patient CD4-sorted repertoires remained more clonal than healthy CD4+ repertoires.

This clone turned up a few times. Its antigen is undetermined. This CDR3 spans 11 amino acids. The V gene lost 6 bases and the J gene lost 8 bases, with 11 bases spanning the gap. CDR1 is SGHRS and CDR2 is YFSETQ in the germline V gene. TCRdb's copy holds only in-frame clones and misses some; the assay was immunoSEQ multiplex PCR. The repertoire consists of approximately 32,000 clones, with about 87% occurring once and the leading ten covering roughly 0.95%. Healthy controls were blood donor buffy coats. This chain connects TRBV5-1 to TRBJ1-2; possibly TRBD1 for D (5 bases). The sample taken for sequencing was CD4+ T cells from blood buffy coats. The clonotype comes from a human donor in good health. Written as DNA, the CDR3 is TGCGCCAGCACAGACAGTAGCGGCTACACCTTC. This sequence encodes CASTDSSGYTF.